This T cell receptor (beta chain) was captured by sequencing in a study of CD8 T cells in Susac syndrome. There are 19 residues in the CDR3. V was cut by 1 base and J by 0 bases, with 19 bases left in between. The V gene's germline CDR1 is DFQATT and CDR2 SNEGSKA (reference sequence). Random-hexamer reverse transcription was applied to roughly 0.5 to 1 ug RNA. immunoSEQ multiplex PCR amplified TCR beta CDR3 across 54 Vbeta, 13 Jbeta. A single record per CDR3 protein comes from TCRdb applying MiXCR to the immunoSEQ multiplex PCR reads. In the table there are 100,000 to 150,000 distinct CDR3 sequences, approximately 96% of which are singletons.

This TCR derives from a human donor with Susac syndrome. Sequencing input: CD8+ T cells from PBMCs. The V gene is TRBV20-1, the J gene TRBJ1-6; D gene uncertain. The CDR3 region has the DNA TGCAGTGCTAGAGTCGGGTCGGAAACTCTCGGCTCCTATAATTCACCCCTCCACTTT. The encoded protein is CSARVGSETLGSYNSPLHF.